This entry lists 21 T cell receptor beta chains sequenced from one sample in a study of Graves' ophthalmopathy and Graves' hyperthyroidism. Amplification of TCR beta CDR3 regions used RNA transcripts. Second-round multiplex PCR followed a first-round RT-PCR using HTBI primers. TCRdb reanalysed the multiplex PCR reads using MiXCR and keeps one entry per CDR3 protein. Of around 36,000 distinct CDR3 sequences detected, approximately 46% appear once; the ten largest clones hold roughly 25%. The sequenced material came from peripheral blood. All receptors come from an adult woman with stable Graves' hyperthyroidism.

This sequence joins TRBV20-1 and TRBJ2-2; 7 positions agree with TRBD2. Germline V lookup: CDR1 DFQATT, CDR2 SNEGSKA (reference sequence). With V trimmed by 1 base and J by 5 bases, 13 bases remained unmatched. The CDR3 sequence is 17 residues long. CDR3 loop: CSARGNMAGDGTGELFF. CDR3 nucleotide sequence: TGCAGTGCTAGAGGGAATATGGCGGGAGATGGGACCGGGGAGCTGTTTTTT.

The rearrangement joins TRBV7-8 to TRBJ2-1, with 10 bases matching TRBD2. The CDR3 spans 15 residues. The germline V gene has CDR1 SGHVS and CDR2 FQNEAQ. Losses at the gene ends were 7 bases for V and 7 bases for J; bases not matched to a gene: 10. The CDR3 bases are TGTGCCAGCAACAGAGCGGGAGGGTCCTCAAATGAGCAGTTCTTC. Amino acids: CASNRAGGSSNEQFF.

The chain employs TRBV2 and TRBJ2-7; 8 bases are a match to TRBD1. This CDR3 spans 14 amino acids. CDR1 is SNHLY and CDR2 is FYNNEI in the germline V gene. After removal of 4 bases from V and 8 bases from J, the junction contained 10 bases not matched to a gene. The DNA for the CDR3 is TGTGCCAGCAGTGTACCCGTGGACAGGGTGAAGCAGTACTTC. Protein: CASSVPVDRVKQYF.

The CDR3 loop reads CASSFGQGRLEQYF. The DNA for the CDR3 is TGTGCCAGCAGCTTCGGACAGGGCCGGCTCGAGCAGTACTTC. The chain carries TRBV7-9 and TRBJ2-7, with TRBD1 matching 8 bases. The CDR3 runs 14 residues. The germline gives CDR1 SEHNR, CDR2 FQNEAQ (reference sequence). Germline trimming cut 3 bases from V and 6 bases from J; bases unmatched to any gene: 7.

The J gene is TRBJ1-1, the V gene TRBV15; no clear D gene. This CDR3 has 13 amino acids. CDR1 and CDR2 (germline): LNHNV, YYDKDF (reference sequence). The V end lost 1 base, the J end lost 9 bases, and 12 bases lay between the germline ends. The CDR3 reads CATSRVEVRKAFF. The CDR3 DNA reads as TGTGCCACCAGCAGAGTCGAGGTTCGGAAAGCTTTCTTT.

This chain uses TRBV20-1 with TRBJ2-2; 9 bases line up with TRBD2. The CDR3 consists of 13 residues. Germline lookup yields CDR1 DFQATT and CDR2 SNEGSKA (reference sequence). The trim removed 6 bases at V and 6 bases at J, leaving 5 bases unmatched. The CDR3 DNA sequence: TGCAGTGCCACAGCGGGAGGAGCCGGGGAGCTGTTTTTT. It translates to CSATAGGAGELFF.

The rearrangement joins TRBV20-1 to TRBJ1-1; maybe TRBD1 (5 bases). The CDR3 runs 14 residues. Germline CDR1 is DFQATT and CDR2 is SNEGSKA (reference sequence). Trimming removed 3 bases from V and 4 bases from J, with 15 bases in between. The CDR3 sequence is CSASREGIGTEAFF. The CDR3 DNA follows: TGCAGTGCTAGTAGAGAGGGGATCGGCACTGAAGCTTTCTTT.

The chain has TRBV5-1 and TRBJ2-7, with a tentative D call TRBD2 (6 bases). CDR3 length: 14 residues. Germline CDR1 reads SGHRS; CDR2 reads YFSETQ. V lost 7 bases, J lost 2 bases, and 16 bases lay in between. The CDR3 loop is CASAARGGPYEQYF. CDR3 DNA sequence: TGCGCCAGCGCCGCCCGGGGAGGACCCTACGAGCAGTACTTC.

This clonotype occurred many times. The chain recombines TRBV27 with TRBJ2-2, with TRBD1 identical over 8 bases. The V gene end was trimmed by 8 bases and the J gene end by 2 bases; junction bases not matched to a gene: 7. This CDR3 has 15 residues. CDR1 MNHEY and CDR2 SMNVEV come from the germline V gene (reference sequence). CDR3 sequence (DNA): TGTGCCAGCGGAACAGGGGGACCCAACACCGGGGAGCTGTTTTTT. It yields the protein CASGTGGPNTGELFF.

The chain links TRBV29-1 to TRBJ2-1, with 9 positions matching TRBD2. The ends lost 6 bases at V and 3 bases at J; junction bases unmatched: 3. CDR1 and CDR2 (germline): SQVTM, ANQGSEA. The CDR3 is made up of 13 amino acids. Here the CDR3 DNA reads TGCAGCGTAATGACTAGCGGCTACAATGAGCAGTTCTTC. Amino acid sequence: CSVMTSGYNEQFF.

V gene TRBV20-1 combines with J gene TRBJ1-5; possibly TRBD1 for D (5 bases). The germline V and J ends were trimmed by 0 bases and 4 bases, with 13 bases remaining between them. This CDR3 is built from 15 residues. From germline, CDR1 is DFQATT and CDR2 SNEGSKA (reference sequence). CDR3 residues: CSARDPGTPNQPQHF. The CDR3 DNA is TGCAGTGCTAGAGATCCAGGGACGCCGAATCAGCCCCAGCATTTT.

Concerning this clonotype itself: The CDR3 carries no conserved terminal phenylalanine or tryptophan, so it likely arises from a read error. The V call is TRBV24-1, the J call TRBJ1-5; 11 nucleotides line up with TRBD1. CDR1 is KGHDR, CDR2 SFDVKD, per germline. The ends lost 7 bases at V and 6 bases at J; junction bases unmatched: 7. The CDR3 length is 15 residues. Here the CDR3 DNA reads TGTGCCACCAGCCCGGGGACAGGGGGGATTCAGCCCCAGCATCTT. Its protein product is CATSPGTGGIQPQHL.

In its sample, this clonotype ranks as medium-sized. This rearrangement joins TRBV2 to TRBJ1-2; D uncertain. Trimming left V 4 bases short and J 4 bases short, with 7 bases between. Germline V gives CDR1 SNHLY, CDR2 FYNNEI. This CDR3 is built from 12 residues. The CDR3 nucleotides read TGTGCCAGCAGTGCCGACCTCTATGGCTACACCTTC. Translation gives CASSADLYGYTF.

The rearrangement joins TRBV24-1 to TRBJ2-2; possibly TRBD1 for D (6 bases). This CDR3 is built from 17 residues. The germline V gene encodes CDR1 KGHDR and CDR2 SFDVKD. V was cut by 4 bases and J by 4 bases, with 18 bases left in between. CDR3 sequence reads: CATSDPRGRGTTGELFF. CDR3 bases: TGTGCCACCAGTGACCCCCGAGGCAGGGGCACCACCGGGGAGCTGTTTTTT.

Of note for this clonotype: Given the absence of the conserved phenylalanine or tryptophan at the CDR3 end, a read error is likely. This chain uses TRBV15 with TRBJ1-1; tentatively, D is TRBD1 (5 bases). Trimming left V 0 bases short and J 1 base short, with 6 bases between. The CDR3 spans 14 residues. CDR1 and CDR2 from the germline V gene are LNHNV and YYDKDF (reference sequence). In nucleotides, the CDR3 is TGTGCCACCAGCAGAGACAGGGAGAACACTGAAGCTTTCCTT. As protein: CATSRDRENTEAFL.

The chain uses TRBV24-1 and TRBJ1-1; TRBD1 might be the D (5 bases). Germline CDR1 is KGHDR and CDR2 is SFDVKD. The ends were cut back, 0 bases at V and 1 base at J, with 5 bases in the middle. This CDR3 comprises 14 residues. CDR3 nucleotides: TGTGCCACCAGTGATTTGCAGGGGAACACTGAAGCTTTCTTT. Translated, it gives CATSDLQGNTEAFF.

The chain employs TRBV20-1 and TRBJ2-7; the match to TRBD2 covers 10 bases. This CDR3 has 15 residues. Looked up from germline, CDR1 is DFQATT and CDR2 is SNEGSKA (reference sequence). J was trimmed by 6 bases and V by 1 base; bases with no gene match: 9. The chain's CDR3 is CSARGPSGRGGEQYF. CDR3 DNA sequence: TGCAGTGCTAGAGGGCCTAGCGGGAGAGGGGGCGAGCAGTACTTC.

In its sample, this clonotype was seen many times. One base away lies a much larger clone, so this may be a sequencing read error. As the CDR3 is not closed by the conserved phenylalanine or tryptophan, this likely results from a read error. The chain couples TRBV20-1 to TRBJ1-1, with 7 bases lining up with TRBD1. The V and J ends lost 0 bases and 6 bases, in that order; junction bases with no gene match: 13. The CDR3 sequence is 16 residues long. Germline V gives CDR1 DFQATT, CDR2 SNEGSKA (reference sequence). The DNA of the CDR3 is TGCAGTGCTAGAGATCTCGGTAAGGGGGCCACTCCTGAAGCTTTCCTT. Translated: CSARDLGKGATPEAFL.

This chain uses TRBV20-1 with TRBJ1-2; TRBD1 agrees at 7 bases. Germline trimming cut 6 bases from V and 0 bases from J; bases unmatched to any gene: 7. The CDR3 consists of 14 residues. Germline loops: CDR1 DFQATT, CDR2 SNEGSKA (reference sequence). The CDR3 region is CSATTQGPNYGYTF. CDR3 bases: TGCAGTGCCACAACACAGGGGCCTAACTATGGCTACACCTTC.

This clonotype was seen many times. V usage is TRBV30 and J usage is TRBJ2-2; D is uncertain. V was pared by 0 bases and J by 4 bases, with 12 bases between. Germline lookup yields CDR1 GTSNPN and CDR2 SVGIG (reference sequence). The CDR3 spans 15 residues. Written as DNA, the CDR3 is TGTGCCTGGAGTGTACTGGGTGTATTCACCGGGGAGCTGTTTTTT. Translated: CAWSVLGVFTGELFF.

This chain uses TRBV6-6 with TRBJ2-5, with D possibly TRBD2 on 6 matching bases. Trimming cost V 6 bases and J 5 bases, with 22 bases left between them. The CDR3 length is 16 residues. Germline V gene data show CDR1 as MNHNY and CDR2 as SVGAGI (reference sequence). CDR3 in DNA: TGTGCCAGCAGCTCCAATCCGGGACTGGGCCAGGAGACCCAGTACTTC. This gives the protein CASSSNPGLGQETQYF.